One sample yielded the 27 T cell receptor beta chains listed below, sequenced in a study of circulating CD8 cells and anti-PD-1 response in melanoma. TCR libraries were prepared from roughly 15 ng of total RNA with the QIAseq Immune Repertoire TCR panel. MiXCR, applied by TCRdb to the reads, yields one record per CDR3 protein. The data contain approximately 1,300 distinct CDR3 sequences, 6% to 9.5% of them singletons. Live CD3+CD8+TCRalphabeta+ cells were sorted into four subsets by PD-1 and/or TIGIT. The material sequenced was CD8+ T cells from PBMCs, taken at baseline or after one month of anti-PD-1 therapy (not recorded which). The receptors were gathered from a human donor with melanoma.

For this clonotype: The junction differs from germline at one of its ends, possibly a read error. The genes are TRBV5-1 and TRBJ2-7; TRBD1 is a possible D gene (6 bases). CDR3 size: 13 residues. Germline CDR1 and CDR2: SGHRS and YFSETQ. This chain's CDR3 is CASSFGQFYGQYF. DNA of the CDR3: TGCGCCAGCAGCTTTGGACAGTTCTACGGGCAGTACTTC.

Concerning this clonotype itself: A read error may explain this, as a much larger clone is one base away. The rearrangement joins TRBV28 to TRBJ2-2, with unresolved D. This CDR3 comprises 13 residues. V was cut by 1 base and J by 4 bases, with 4 bases left in between. CDR1 and CDR2 from the germline V gene are MDHEN and SYDVKM. CDR3 sequence: CASSLSSTGELFF. DNA of the CDR3: TGTGCCAGCAGTTTATCAAGCACCGGGGAGCTGTTTTTT. Full variable domain (outside the CDR3, taken from reference TRBV28 and TRBJ2-2): DVKVTQSSRYLVKRTGEKVFLECVQDMDHENMFWYRQDPGLGLRLIYFSYDVKMKEKGDIPEGYSVSREKKERFSLILESASTNQTSMYLCASSLSSTGELFFGEGSRLTVL.

By proportion, this clonotype is medium-sized. The chain combines TRBV20-1 with TRBJ2-1, with a possible D match to TRBD2 (5 bases). The CDR3 runs 13 residues. Trimming pared 5 bases from V and 5 bases from J, leaving 13 bases between. CDR1 is DFQATT and CDR2 is SNEGSKA in the germline V gene (reference sequence). CDR3 protein: CSARQRLNNEQFF. The CDR3 DNA follows: TGCAGTGCTCGGCAGAGACTAAACAATGAGCAGTTCTTC.

In its sample, this clonotype is large (0.1 to 1%). V usage is TRBV7-8 and J usage is TRBJ2-1; tentatively, D is TRBD2 (5 bases). The CDR3 consists of 12 residues. Germline V gene data show CDR1 as SGHVS and CDR2 as FQNEAQ. The V and J ends lost 5 bases and 9 bases respectively, with 11 bases between them. CDR3 residues: CASSILVSEQFF. In DNA, the CDR3 is TGTGCCAGCAGCATACTAGTAAGTGAGCAGTTCTTC.

This clonotype is deemed medium-sized. The V and J genes are TRBV20-1 and TRBJ1-1; D not resolved. The CDR3 is 12 residues long. Germline V gene sequence: CDR1 DFQATT, CDR2 SNEGSKA (reference sequence). Trimming took off 6 bases at V and 4 bases at J, with 12 bases between the two ends. The CDR3 DNA is TGCAGTGCCTCCGGCCGGGCCACTGAAGCTTTCTTT. This encodes CSASGRATEAFF.

By sample share, this clonotype is medium-sized. The chain couples TRBV7-9 to TRBJ2-7; no reliable D call. Germline values: CDR1 SEHNR, CDR2 FQNEAQ (reference sequence). This CDR3 spans 12 amino acids. V dropped 5 bases and J dropped 3 bases, with 8 bases sitting between them. The CDR3 region has the DNA TGTGCCAGCAGCCTGGACGACTACGAGCAGTACTTC. As protein: CASSLDDYEQYF.

By sample fraction, this clonotype is large. The V call is TRBV6-4, the J call TRBJ1-2, with D hard to call. V was shortened by 6 bases and J by 7 bases, with 21 bases between the two germline ends. The CDR3 is 15 amino acids. The V gene's germline CDR1 is MRHNA and CDR2 SNTAGT. The CDR3 sequence is CASSIDGEPIGGYTF. Here the CDR3 DNA reads TGTGCCAGCAGCATTGACGGAGAACCCATTGGTGGCTACACCTTC.

This clonotype is judged medium-sized. CDR3 in amino acids: CASSFRVGELFF. CDR3 DNA: TGTGCCAGCAGTTTTCGTGTCGGGGAGCTGTTTTTT. The chain is built from TRBV12-3 or TRBV12-4 and TRBJ2-2; no clear D. The CDR3 extends over 12 amino acids. V was trimmed by 3 bases and J by 7 bases, leaving 6 bases between them.

This clonotype is medium-sized. V is TRBV28 and J is TRBJ2-3; D may be TRBD2 (5 bases). Trimming shortened V by 2 bases and J by 2 bases, and 8 bases separated the two germline ends. CDR1 and CDR2 from the germline V gene are MDHEN and SYDVKM. The CDR3 has 14 amino acids. The CDR3 sequence: CASSLTSVTDTQYF. The CDR3 region has the DNA TGTGCCAGCAGTTTAACTAGTGTCACAGATACGCAGTATTTT.

This clonotype is judged medium-sized. The rearrangement links TRBV28 to TRBJ2-7; D ambiguous. Germline CDR1 reads MDHEN; CDR2 reads SYDVKM. Trimming left V 2 bases short and J 0 bases short, with 14 bases between. The CDR3 consists of 16 residues. The CDR3 reads CASSLGPEVRSYEQYF. CDR3 coding DNA: TGTGCCAGCAGTTTAGGGCCAGAAGTTCGCTCCTACGAGCAGTACTTC.

This clonotype has only a few counts. The genes are TRBV5-8 and TRBJ1-1; D is uncertain. Germline lookup yields CDR1 SGHTS and CDR2 YDEGEE. V was shortened by 4 bases and J by 1 base, with 2 bases between the two germline ends. This CDR3 comprises 11 residues. In DNA, the CDR3 is TGTGCCAGCAGCCAGAACACTGAAGCTTTCTTT. It encodes CASSQNTEAFF.

This clonotype was observed a handful of times. This chain links TRBV28 with TRBJ1-1, with D hard to call. The CDR3 length is 14 residues. The germline V gene has CDR1 MDHEN and CDR2 SYDVKM. Trimming removed 2 bases at V and 2 bases at J, with 9 bases between. The CDR3 DNA is TGTGCCAGCAGTTTAGGACGGTTAAACACTGAAGCTTTCTTT. Its translation: CASSLGRLNTEAFF.

The V gene is TRBV24-1, the J gene TRBJ2-7, with D unresolved. The CDR3 is 11 amino acids. Germline assignment: CDR1 KGHDR and CDR2 SFDVKD. The V and J ends lost 4 bases and 3 bases respectively, with 3 bases between them. This CDR3 is CATSEGYEQYF. The CDR3 DNA reads TGTGCCACCAGTGAAGGCTACGAGCAGTACTTC.

By sample share, this clonotype is large. This chain links TRBV2 with TRBJ2-3, with D perhaps given as TRBD1 or TRBD2 (5 bases each). CDR1 and CDR2 (germline): SNHLY, FYNNEI. V was trimmed by 6 bases and J by 6 bases, leaving 7 bases between them. This CDR3 is 11 amino acids long. Here the CDR3 DNA reads TGTGCCAGCAGGGGGGAGGATACGCAGTATTTT. Translated, it gives CASRGEDTQYF.

This clonotype is medium-sized in the sample. The chain employs TRBV28 and TRBJ1-2; weak D call: TRBD1 (5 bases). The V gene's germline CDR1 is MDHEN and CDR2 SYDVKM. V dropped 6 bases and J dropped 4 bases, with 12 bases sitting between them. This CDR3 has 13 amino acids. The DNA of the CDR3 is TGTGCCAGCAGCCTGACAGCGATCTATGGCTACACCTTC. Its translation: CASSLTAIYGYTF.

The rearrangement joins TRBV28 to TRBJ2-7, with D maybe TRBD2 (5 bases). V lost 4 bases, J lost 0 bases, and 28 bases lay in between. There are 20 residues in the CDR3. CDR1 is MDHEN and CDR2 is SYDVKM in the germline V gene. Here the CDR3 reads CASSSPNTRDRLGSSYEQYF. The CDR3 nucleotides read TGTGCCAGCAGTTCCCCGAACACAAGGGATAGGCTGGGGAGCTCCTACGAGCAGTACTTC.

By sample share, this clonotype is medium-sized. The genes are TRBV19 and TRBJ2-2; D is uncertain. Trimming left V 7 bases short and J 1 base short, with 7 bases between. Germline V gene lookup returns CDR1 LNHDA and CDR2 SQIVND (reference sequence). The CDR3 runs 13 residues. CDR3 loop: CASTAGNTGELFF. For the CDR3, the DNA is TGTGCCAGTACTGCAGGGAACACCGGGGAGCTGTTTTTT.

By share, this clonotype counts as large (0.1 to 1%). The genes are TRBV5-4 and TRBJ1-2, with 8 nucleotides matching TRBD1. The ends lost 3 bases at V and 13 bases at J; junction bases unmatched: 8. Germline CDR1 SGHNT, CDR2 YYREEE (reference sequence). This CDR3 spans 12 amino acids. The CDR3 sequence: CASSWGTGRATF. The CDR3 DNA reads TGTGCCAGCAGCTGGGGGACAGGCAGGGCCACCTTC.

Relative to its sample, this clonotype is medium-sized. The chain employs TRBV27 and TRBJ2-7, with D possibly being TRBD2 (6 bases). The germline gives CDR1 MNHEY, CDR2 SMNVEV (reference sequence). Trimming took 5 bases from V and 4 from J, leaving 15 bases between them. The CDR3 contains 14 residues. The CDR3 region is CASSGASEQYEQYF. The CDR3 nucleotides read TGTGCCAGCAGTGGGGCTAGCGAGCAATACGAGCAGTACTTC.

Sample share makes this clonotype medium-sized. This chain connects TRBV6-4 to TRBJ2-1, with a possible D match to TRBD2 (6 bases). Per the germline V gene, CDR1 is MRHNA and CDR2 is SNTAGT. V shed 3 bases and J shed 8 bases, with 14 bases lying between them. CDR3 length: 14 residues. The CDR3 protein is CASSEGTPGHEQFF. In DNA form, the CDR3 reads TGTGCCAGCAGTGAAGGGACTCCGGGGCATGAGCAGTTCTTC.

This clonotype is judged medium-sized (0.01 to 0.1%). The rearrangement joins TRBV9 to TRBJ2-1; TRBD1 agrees at 7 bases. Germline V lookup: CDR1 SGDLS, CDR2 YYNGEE. The CDR3 runs to 12 residues. V dropped 3 bases and J dropped 8; count of bases not matched to a gene: 2. For the CDR3, the DNA is TGTGCCAGCAGCGACAGGGGCGATGAGCAGTTCTTC. Translated: CASSDRGDEQFF.

Concerning this clonotype: A read error is likely here: a far larger clone is one base away. This rearrangement joins TRBV6-4 to TRBJ2-7, with TRBD1 as a possible D gene (6 bases). This CDR3 has 13 residues. Germline CDR1 reads MRHNA; CDR2 reads SNTAGT. Between the trimmed V and J ends, which lost 3 bases and 7 bases, there was a span of 13 bases. The CDR3 sequence is CASSEGDNNEQYF. CDR3 in DNA: TGTGCCAGCAGTGAAGGGGACAACAATGAGCAGTACTTC.

This clonotype is deemed large. The chain is built from TRBV14 and TRBJ2-1, with 7 bases lining up with TRBD1. The CDR3 has 14 residues. J gave up 3 bases and V 6 bases, and 5 bases lay outside the gene matches. CDR1 is SGHDN and CDR2 is FVKESK in the germline V gene. CDR3 DNA: TGTGCCAGCAGACATCGGGACAGCTACAATGAGCAGTTCTTC. Translation: CASRHRDSYNEQFF.

By share of the sample, this clonotype is medium-sized (0.01 to 0.1%). The chain joins TRBV12-3 or TRBV12-4 to TRBJ1-1, with 7 positions matching TRBD1. V was pared by 2 bases and J by 5 bases, with 5 bases of the junction left unmatched. The CDR3 totals 14 residues. CDR3 DNA: TGTGCCAGCAGTTTAAGTTCAGGGGGGACTGAAGCTTTCTTT. It encodes CASSLSSGGTEAFF.

This clonotype ranks as large. Written as DNA, the CDR3 is TGTGCCAGCAGCCCCAATTTGAATGAGCAGTTCTTC. This translates into CASSPNLNEQFF. The rearrangement links TRBV28 to TRBJ2-1, with D unresolved. Germline lookup yields CDR1 MDHEN and CDR2 SYDVKM. This CDR3 has 12 residues. The V end lost 6 bases, the J end lost 7 bases, and 10 bases lay between the germline ends.

This clonotype is categorized as large. V usage is TRBV19 and J usage is TRBJ2-7; 7 positions match TRBD2. From germline, CDR1 is LNHDA and CDR2 SQIVND (reference sequence). Trimming removed 6 bases from V and 1 base from J; junction bases left unmatched: 6. The CDR3 length is 14 residues. The CDR3 region has the DNA TGTGCCAGTAGCCCTAGCGGCGTTTCCTACGAGCAGTACTTC. Encoded protein: CASSPSGVSYEQYF.

This clonotype is termed medium-sized. Here the CDR3 DNA reads TGTGCCAGTAGTCTCCCCTCGGGACGGGTCGGCTGGGAGCAGTTCTTC. It encodes CASSLPSGRVGWEQFF. The rearrangement joins TRBV19 to TRBJ2-1; tentatively, D is TRBD1 or TRBD2 (5 bases each). The length of the CDR3 is 16 residues. The V gene lost 5 bases and the J gene lost 10 bases, with 24 bases spanning the gap. Germline V lookup: CDR1 LNHDA, CDR2 SQIVND (reference sequence).